This TCR beta chain derives from a study of blood T cells in healthy people across ages. General observations from the study: In long-lived donors, naive CD4+ cell counts and diversity exceeded those of aged donors.

A second PCR of 7 to 11 cycles used a sample-barcoded 5' primer and a J-beta primer mix. Through a template-switch adaptor with 12 random nucleotides, each cDNA molecule received a tag. Via MiXCR, TCRdb re-called the 5' RACE reads, giving one row per CDR3 protein. The sample yields 1.5 million to 1.9 million distinct CDR3 sequences, approximately 43% seen once. The length of the CDR3 is 15 residues. CDR1 and CDR2 (germline): LGHNA, YSLEER. V lost 0 bases and J 6 bases, leaving 13 bases between the germline ends. This clonotype was picked up many times. Its antigen is currently unknown. The chain joins TRBV4-3 to TRBJ2-3; D remains ambiguous. The sequenced material came from blood. This receptor was identified in a woman aged 18-30 years in good health. The CDR3 DNA sequence: TGCGCCAGCAGCCAAGATCTGACGGCTTTCGATACGCAGTATTTT. This gives the protein CASSQDLTAFDTQYF.